These 11 T cell receptor beta chains were all obtained from the same sample, sequenced in a study of shared clonotypes between healthy human individuals. Produced via immunoSEQ multiplex PCR; TCRdb's table is partial and in-frame only. The repertoire holds over a million clones, with roughly 96% as singletons. The sequencing input was naive CD4+ T cells sorted from blood. The subset: CD45RA+ positively selected. Receptors originate from a man under 40 in good health.

The chain recombines TRBV5-1 with TRBJ2-2; 10 bases align to TRBD2. Germline V CDR1 and CDR2: SGHRS, YFSETQ. With 5 bases clipped from V and 4 bases from J, the junction kept 5 bases outside the gene matches. The CDR3 has 15 amino acids. CDR3 sequence reads: CASRASGSGTGELFF. The CDR3 coding sequence is TGCGCCAGCAGGGCTAGCGGGAGTGGCACCGGGGAGCTGTTTTTT.

The chain employs TRBV29-1 and TRBJ2-2; the D gene is possibly TRBD1 (6 bases). Germline V lookup: CDR1 SQVTM, CDR2 ANQGSEA. The V end lost 4 bases, the J end lost 8 bases, and 17 bases lay between the germline ends. The CDR3 covers 14 residues. CDR3 sequence: CSVVGHPRGGELFF. The DNA for the CDR3 is TGCAGCGTTGTGGGACACCCCCGTGGGGGGGAGCTGTTTTTT.

The rearrangement links TRBV7-2 to TRBJ2-3, with 15 bases lining up with TRBD2. This CDR3 contains 19 residues. Germline V CDR1 and CDR2: SGHTA, FQGNSA. The V segment lost 1 base and the J segment 4 bases; nucleotides outside the gene matches: 9. DNA for the CDR3: TGTGCCAGCAGCTTAGTCCCCCGGACTAGCGGGAGGGCCTCAGATACGCAGTATTTT. Residues: CASSLVPRTSGRASDTQYF.

Comments on this clone: A read error may account for a junction end that differs from germline. The V gene is TRBV29-1, the J gene TRBJ2-7; 10 bases line up with TRBD2. The CDR3 contains 13 residues. CDR1 SQVTM and CDR2 ANQGSEA come from the germline V gene. The CDR3 region has the DNA TGCAGCGGTTGGACTAGCGGCTCCTACGAGCAGTGCTTC. Encoded protein: CSGWTSGSYEQCF.

The chain joins TRBV5-4 to TRBJ1-2; 9 nucleotides match TRBD1. With V trimmed by 4 bases and J by 7 bases, 5 bases remained unmatched. Germline V CDR1 and CDR2: SGHNT, YYREEE (reference sequence). The CDR3 has 13 amino acids. The CDR3 coding sequence is TGTGCCAGCAGCGAAACAGGGGGCTTTGGCTACACCTTC. Its protein product is CASSETGGFGYTF.

Points on this clone: Other DNA variants within this sample encode the same CDR3. In DNA, the CDR3 is TGTGCCAGCAGCCGGGTTTCTGGGGCCAACGTCCTGACTTTC. Protein: CASSRVSGANVLTF. V is TRBV6-5 and J is TRBJ2-6; D uncertain. V gave up 6 bases and J gave up 1 base, with 7 bases separating them. Germline V gene lookup returns CDR1 MNHEY and CDR2 SVGAGI. CDR3 length: 14 amino acids.

The V call is TRBV18, the J call TRBJ2-3, with D possibly being TRBD2 (5 bases). Trimming shortened V by 6 bases and J by 0 bases, and 13 bases separated the two germline ends. Germline V gives CDR1 KGHSH, CDR2 LQKENI. The CDR3 is 15 amino acids. CDR3 sequence: CASSTTRGSTDTQYF. The CDR3 DNA reads TGTGCCAGCTCTACAACCCGGGGTAGCACAGATACGCAGTATTTT.

This CDR3 reads CASSLAGRLFQETQYF. CDR3 sequence (DNA): TGTGCCAGCAGCTTAGCAGGTCGGCTATTTCAAGAGACCCAGTACTTC. This chain links TRBV7-2 with TRBJ2-5; D call uncertain. The CDR3 extends over 16 amino acids. Germline assignment: CDR1 SGHTA and CDR2 FQGNSA. V lost 0 bases and J 2 bases, leaving 13 bases between the germline ends.

The chain recombines TRBV10-3 with TRBJ2-3; 14 bases line up with TRBD2. CDR1 ENHRY and CDR2 SYGVKD come from the germline V gene. CDR3 length equals 14 residues. After removal of 6 bases from V and 6 bases from J, the junction contained 2 bases not matched to a gene. The CDR3 sequence: CAIRGTSGSDTQYF. Written as DNA, the CDR3 is TGTGCCATCAGAGGGACTAGCGGGAGTGATACGCAGTATTTT.

This clone has a single count. The chain uses TRBV5-4 and TRBJ1-1, with a tentative D call TRBD1 (5 bases). Germline CDR1 reads SGHNT; CDR2 reads YYREEE (reference sequence). This CDR3 has 12 amino acids. Trimming cost V 3 bases and J 13 bases, with 16 bases left between them. CDR3 residues: CASSSPSQGVFF. CDR3 DNA: TGTGCCAGCAGCTCGCCGAGTCAGGGAGTTTTCTTT.

The chain carries TRBV5-5 and TRBJ2-2, with a tentative D call TRBD1 (5 bases). The V end was cut by 5 bases, the J end by 2 bases, with 13 bases between. Germline V gene data show CDR1 as SGHKS and CDR2 as YYEKEE (reference sequence). The CDR3 is made up of 15 amino acids. In DNA, the CDR3 is TGTGCCAGCAGTTTAGGGGCCTTTAACACCGGGGAGCTGTTTTTT. Translating gives CASSLGAFNTGELFF.